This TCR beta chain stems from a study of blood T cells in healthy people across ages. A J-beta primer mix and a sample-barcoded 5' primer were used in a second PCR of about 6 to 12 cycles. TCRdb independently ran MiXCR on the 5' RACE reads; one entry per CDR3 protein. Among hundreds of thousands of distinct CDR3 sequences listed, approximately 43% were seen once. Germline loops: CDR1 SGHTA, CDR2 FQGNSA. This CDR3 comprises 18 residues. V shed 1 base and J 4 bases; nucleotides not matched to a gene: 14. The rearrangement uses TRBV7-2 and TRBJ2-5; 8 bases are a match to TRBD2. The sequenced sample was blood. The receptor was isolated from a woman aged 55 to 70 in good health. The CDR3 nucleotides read TGTGCCAGCAGCTTAGGGGTCCCGGGACTAGTGGATCTAGAGACCCAGTACTTC. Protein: CASSLGVPGLVDLETQYF.